This entry describes one T cell receptor beta chain. Its antigen is still unknown. This entry comes from a study of Ad26.COV2.S vaccination and SARS-CoV-2 variants. Study-wide points: In vaccinated individuals, spike-specific CD8+ and CD4+ T cell responses reportedly displayed substantial breadth.

The CDR3 is made up of 11 amino acids. Germline V CDR1 and CDR2: SQVTM, ANQGSEA. V lost 3 bases and J 6 bases, leaving 6 bases between the germline ends. Treatment given: approximately 18 received Ad26.COV2.S at low or high dose, single or two shots; 5 received placebo; per-sample allocation not given. Sampling occurred on day 63 after the first vaccine or placebo injection. Some clones are missing from TCRdb's copy, which holds only in-frame ones; the method was immunoSEQ multiplex PCR. The data contain 440,000 or so clones, 90% of them singletons. J is TRBJ2-1 and V is TRBV29-1; D ambiguous. This sample comprised peripheral blood, obtained in a trial of Ad26.COV2.S vaccine versus placebo. The receptor comes from a person aged 18-65 years who received the Ad26.COV2.S COVID-19 vaccine or a placebo. CDR3 sequence (DNA): TGCAGCGTTGATTGGGGCAATGAGCAGTTCTTC. Translation: CSVDWGNEQFF.